Reported below is one T cell receptor beta chain. Its antigen is as yet unknown. Germline V lookup: CDR1 SGHRS, CDR2 YFSETQ. Between the trimmed V and J ends, which lost 1 base and 6 bases, there was a span of 14 bases. The CDR3 sequence is 14 residues long. This specimen comes from a study of T-cell memory formation after mild COVID-19. Overall study: The two donors had largely donor-specific TCR clusters. The study's findings and limits: Pre-infection memory contained some responding clones, which suggested that cross-reactive memory had joined. Day 15 to 85 contracting clones showed balanced CD4/CD8; later expanders leaned CD4+. For contracting clones, CD4+ ones sat mainly in CM and EM, CD8+ in EMRA.

TCRdb re-analysed the 5' RACE reads in MiXCR, keeping a single row per CDR3 protein. The sample carries approximately 430,000 distinct CDR3 sequences, less than 25% recorded once. The chain has TRBV5-1 and TRBJ2-7; either TRBD1 or TRBD2 may fit D (7 bases each). The sequence came from an adult woman who had mild COVID-19 (a few samples of this study predate the infection). Cell type and time point are not known. Sequenced input: PBMCs or a T cell subset sorted from them (not recorded which). The DNA for the CDR3 is TGCGCCAGCAGCTTGTGGCAGGGGGGGAGCGAGCAGTACTTC. This gives the protein CASSLWQGGSEQYF.